A selection of T cell receptor beta chains follows, all from one sample in a study of shared clonotypes between healthy human individuals. This table comes from immunoSEQ multiplex PCR, and its TCRdb copy is limited to in-frame clones, with some not included. The table has 850,000 to 1,200,000 clones, around four fifths seen once. Sequenced material: memory CD4+ T cells sorted from blood. The receptors originated from a man aged 18 to 30 in good health. CDR3s include the opening cysteine and the closing phenylalanine or tryptophan. A D gene is named only where the DNA matches it firmly. Clone size is not always given. Where it is, it says once, few, many or a class for expanded clones.

J: TRBJ2-7; V: TRBV10-2; D: TRBD1; size: NA; CDR3: CATKGQGANYEQYF; DNA: TGCGCCACCAAAGGGCAGGGGGCGAACTACGAGCAGTACTTC
J: TRBJ1-2; V: TRBV6-6; D: TRBD1; size: NA; CDR3: CASSYLADRSYGYTF; DNA: TGTGCCAGCAGTTACCTCGCGGACAGGAGCTATGGCTACACCTTC
J: TRBJ2-1; V: TRBV9; D: TRBD2; size: NA; CDR3: CASSVTGLAGFYNEQFF; DNA: TGTGCCAGCAGCGTAACTGGACTAGCGGGGTTTTACAATGAGCAGTTCTTC
J: TRBJ2-4; V: TRBV28; D: TRBD1; size: NA; CDR3: CASNRGGPGNIQYF; DNA: TGTGCCAGCAACCGAGGGGGCCCAGGAAACATTCAGTACTTC
J: TRBJ2-7; V: TRBV10-3; D: TRBD1; size: NA; CDR3: CAISELRGQYEQYF; DNA: TGTGCCATCAGTGAGTTGAGGGGGCAATACGAGCAGTACTTC
J: TRBJ2-2; V: TRBV9; D: NA; size: NA; CDR3: CASSVGPTTGELFF; DNA: TGTGCCAGCAGCGTCGGACCCACCACCGGGGAGCTGTTTTTT
J: TRBJ1-1; V: TRBV5-1; D: NA; size: NA; CDR3: CASSKGDAWNTEAFF; DNA: TGCGCCAGCAGCAAAGGGGACGCATGGAACACTGAAGCTTTCTTT
J: TRBJ2-7; V: TRBV5-3; D: TRBD2; size: many; CDR3: CARSQSGRLKGQYF; DNA: TGTGCCAGAAGCCAGAGCGGGAGGTTAAAGGGGCAGTACTTC
J: TRBJ2-5; V: TRBV6-1; D: TRBD2; size: NA; CDR3: CASSRSRLAGETQYF; DNA: TGTGCCAGCAGCCGATCCCGACTAGCGGGAGAGACCCAGTACTTC
J: TRBJ2-7; V: TRBV6-6; D: NA; size: NA; CDR3: CASTLAGREQYF; DNA: TGTGCCAGCACGCTAGCCGGGCGGGAGCAGTACTTC
J: TRBJ1-1; V: TRBV7-9; D: NA; size: NA; CDR3: CASSLGEGRNTEAFF; DNA: TGTGCCAGCAGCTTAGGAGAGGGTAGGAACACTGAAGCTTTCTTT
J: TRBJ1-2; V: TRBV18; D: NA; size: few; CDR3: CASSPDRNYGYTF; DNA: TGTGCCAGCTCACCAGACCGAAACTATGGCTACACCTTC